The rows below give T cell receptor beta chains drawn from one sample of a study of OX40 agonist ivuxolimab in advanced cancers. Repertoires were generated with immunoSEQ multiplex PCR, while TCRdb's copy carries only in-frame clones and drops some. The sample records approximately 20,000 clones, just under 80% being singletons. The starting material was CD4+ or CD8+ T cells sorted from blood, obtained in a trial of the OX40 agonist ivuxolimab. The receptors shown here come from an adult with an advanced solid tumor such as melanoma, head and neck, liver or kidney cancer. Each CDR3 is given with its conserved first and last residue. The D gene is left open where the match is weak. Rows give clone size only sometimes, using once, few, many, or a class for an expanded clone.

clone_size: -; j_call: TRBJ1-5; v_call: TRBV4-2; d_call: TRBD1; cdr3_nt: TGTGCCAGCAGCCCGGCCGGGACAGGCAATCAGCCCCAGCATTTT; cdr3_aa: CASSPAGTGNQPQHF
clone_size: -; j_call: TRBJ1-1; v_call: TRBV7-9; d_call: TRBD1; cdr3_nt: TGTGCCAGCAGCTTCGGGACAGGGGGCCCGAACACTGAAGCTTTCTTT; cdr3_aa: CASSFGTGGPNTEAFF
clone_size: -; j_call: TRBJ2-1; v_call: TRBV28; d_call: -; cdr3_nt: TGTGCCAGCAGTTTAGTGACAGGCTTCTCCTACAATGAGCAGTTCTTC; cdr3_aa: CASSLVTGFSYNEQFF
clone_size: -; j_call: TRBJ2-5; v_call: TRBV5-1; d_call: -; cdr3_nt: TGCGCCAGCAGCCCGGACGGGAACCAAGAGACCCAGTACTTC; cdr3_aa: CASSPDGNQETQYF
clone_size: -; j_call: TRBJ2-3; v_call: TRBV13; d_call: -; cdr3_nt: TGTGCCAGCACCAACACAGATACGCAGTATTTT; cdr3_aa: CASTNTDTQYF
clone_size: once; j_call: TRBJ1-3; v_call: TRBV27; d_call: -; cdr3_nt: TGTGCCAGCGCAGTATTTGCTGGAAACACCATATATTTT; cdr3_aa: CASAVFAGNTIYF
clone_size: -; j_call: TRBJ2-2; v_call: TRBV6-6; d_call: -; cdr3_nt: TGTGCCAGCAGTTATAGGGGGGACACCGGGGAGCTGTTTTTT; cdr3_aa: CASSYRGDTGELFF
clone_size: once; j_call: TRBJ1-3; v_call: TRBV6-5; d_call: TRBD1; cdr3_nt: TGTGCCAGCGTGACAGGGAGCGATTCTGGAAACACCATATATTTT; cdr3_aa: CASVTGSDSGNTIYF
clone_size: -; j_call: TRBJ2-3; v_call: TRBV27; d_call: -; cdr3_nt: TGTGCCAGCAGTTCAACAGGAGGAAGGAGCCCAGATACGCAGTATTTT; cdr3_aa: CASSSTGGRSPDTQYF
clone_size: -; j_call: TRBJ2-7; v_call: TRBV7-2; d_call: -; cdr3_nt: TGTGCCAGCAGCATTGGACACTCCTACGAGCAGTACTTC; cdr3_aa: CASSIGHSYEQYF
clone_size: few; j_call: TRBJ2-7; v_call: TRBV6-6; d_call: -; cdr3_nt: TGTGCCAGCAGTTTAGGGTCAGTCCACGAGCAGTACTTC; cdr3_aa: CASSLGSVHEQYF
clone_size: -; j_call: TRBJ1-5; v_call: TRBV28; d_call: -; cdr3_nt: TGTGCCAGCAGTTTAATCCAGGGAGGTTTTGGAAATCAGCCCCAGCATTTT; cdr3_aa: CASSLIQGGFGNQPQHF
clone_size: -; j_call: TRBJ1-4; v_call: TRBV28; d_call: TRBD1; cdr3_nt: TGTGCCAGCAGTTTACAGACAGGGATAGAAGAAAAACTGTTTTTT; cdr3_aa: CASSLQTGIEEKLFF
clone_size: -; j_call: TRBJ2-3; v_call: TRBV11-2; d_call: TRBD1; cdr3_nt: TGTGCCAGCAGAGACCCCCCGGGACAGTCTAGCACAGATACGCAGTATTTT; cdr3_aa: CASRDPPGQSSTDTQYF
clone_size: -; j_call: TRBJ2-7; v_call: TRBV19; d_call: -; cdr3_nt: TGTGCCAGTAGTCCAGGACTGGGAACCTACGAGCAGTACTTC; cdr3_aa: CASSPGLGTYEQYF
clone_size: -; j_call: TRBJ1-1; v_call: TRBV6-5; d_call: -; cdr3_nt: TGTGCCAGCAGTCCACAGGGTAGCGCTGAAGCTTTCTTT; cdr3_aa: CASSPQGSAEAFF
clone_size: -; j_call: TRBJ2-1; v_call: TRBV7-9; d_call: TRBD1; cdr3_nt: TGTGCCAGCAGCTCGTTCGACAGGGGACCCTACAATGAGCAGTTCTTC; cdr3_aa: CASSSFDRGPYNEQFF
clone_size: -; j_call: TRBJ1-5; v_call: TRBV5-6; d_call: -; cdr3_nt: TGTGCCAGCAGCTTCGCTGGGAATCAGCCCCAGCATTTT; cdr3_aa: CASSFAGNQPQHF
clone_size: -; j_call: TRBJ2-3; v_call: TRBV27; d_call: -; cdr3_nt: TGTGCCAGCAGTTTGGGGGGCTCCCCCGCAGATACGCAGTATTTT; cdr3_aa: CASSLGGSPADTQYF
clone_size: -; j_call: TRBJ2-7; v_call: TRBV7-6; d_call: TRBD2; cdr3_nt: TGTGCCAGCAGCTTAAAGCCAAGCGGGGACGAGCAGTACTTC; cdr3_aa: CASSLKPSGDEQYF
clone_size: -; j_call: TRBJ1-2; v_call: TRBV5-6; d_call: -; cdr3_nt: TGTGCCAGCAGCTTTCTGTCGCAGTTTAACTATGGCTACACCTTC; cdr3_aa: CASSFLSQFNYGYTF